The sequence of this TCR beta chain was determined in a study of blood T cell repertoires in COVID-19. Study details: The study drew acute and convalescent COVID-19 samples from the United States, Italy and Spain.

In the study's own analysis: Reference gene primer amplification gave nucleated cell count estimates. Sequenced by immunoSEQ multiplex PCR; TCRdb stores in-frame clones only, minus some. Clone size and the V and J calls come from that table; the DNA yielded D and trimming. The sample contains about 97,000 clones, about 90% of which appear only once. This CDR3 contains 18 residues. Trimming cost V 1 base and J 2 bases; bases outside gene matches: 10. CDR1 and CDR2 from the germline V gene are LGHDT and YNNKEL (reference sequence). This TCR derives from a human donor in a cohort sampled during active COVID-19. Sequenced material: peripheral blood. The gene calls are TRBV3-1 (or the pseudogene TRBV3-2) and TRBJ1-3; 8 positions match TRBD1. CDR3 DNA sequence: TGTGCCAGCAGCCAAGTTTTGCGGACAGGGTCGACTGGAAACACCATATATTTT. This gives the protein CASSQVLRTGSTGNTIYF.